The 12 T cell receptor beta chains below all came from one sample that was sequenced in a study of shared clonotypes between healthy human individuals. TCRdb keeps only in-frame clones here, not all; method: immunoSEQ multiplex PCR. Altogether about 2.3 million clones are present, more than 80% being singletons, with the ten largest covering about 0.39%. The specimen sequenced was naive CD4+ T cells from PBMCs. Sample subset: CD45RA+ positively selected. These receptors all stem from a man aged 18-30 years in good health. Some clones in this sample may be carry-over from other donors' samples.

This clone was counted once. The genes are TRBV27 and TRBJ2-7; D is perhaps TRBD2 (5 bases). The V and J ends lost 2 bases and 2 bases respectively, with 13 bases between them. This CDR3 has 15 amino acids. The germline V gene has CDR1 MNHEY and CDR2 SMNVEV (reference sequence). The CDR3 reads CASSLMSGSPYEQYF. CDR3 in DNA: TGTGCCAGCAGTTTAATGTCGGGATCCCCCTACGAGCAGTACTTC.

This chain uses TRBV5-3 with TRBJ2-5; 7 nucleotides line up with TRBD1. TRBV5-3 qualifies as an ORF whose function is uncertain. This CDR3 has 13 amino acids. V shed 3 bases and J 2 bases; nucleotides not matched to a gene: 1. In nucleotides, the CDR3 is TGTGCCAGAAGCTCACAGGGGCAAGAGACCCAGTACTTC. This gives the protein CARSSQGQETQYF.

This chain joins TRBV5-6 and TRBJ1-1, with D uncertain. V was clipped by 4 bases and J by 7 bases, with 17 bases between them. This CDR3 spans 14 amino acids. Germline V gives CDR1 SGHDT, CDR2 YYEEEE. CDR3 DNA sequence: TGTGCCAGCAGCCCGACGTACAGAAGCCTTGAAGCTTTCTTT. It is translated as CASSPTYRSLEAFF.

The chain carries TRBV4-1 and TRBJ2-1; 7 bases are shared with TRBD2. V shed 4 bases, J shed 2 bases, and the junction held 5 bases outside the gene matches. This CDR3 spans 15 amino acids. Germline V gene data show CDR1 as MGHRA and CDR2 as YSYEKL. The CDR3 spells CASSPHLAAYNEQFF. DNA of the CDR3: TGCGCCAGCAGCCCCCACCTAGCGGCCTACAATGAGCAGTTCTTC.

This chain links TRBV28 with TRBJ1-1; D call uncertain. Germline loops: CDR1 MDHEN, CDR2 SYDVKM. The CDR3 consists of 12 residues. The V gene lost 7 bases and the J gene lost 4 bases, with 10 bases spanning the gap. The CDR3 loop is CASTDDFTEAFF. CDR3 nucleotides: TGTGCCAGCACGGACGATTTCACTGAAGCTTTCTTT. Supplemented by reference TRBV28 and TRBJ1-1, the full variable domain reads DVKVTQSSRYLVKRTGEKVFLECVQDMDHENMFWYRQDPGLGLRLIYFSYDVKMKEKGDIPEGYSVSREKKERFSLILESASTNQTSMYLCASTDDFTEAFFGQGTRLTVV.

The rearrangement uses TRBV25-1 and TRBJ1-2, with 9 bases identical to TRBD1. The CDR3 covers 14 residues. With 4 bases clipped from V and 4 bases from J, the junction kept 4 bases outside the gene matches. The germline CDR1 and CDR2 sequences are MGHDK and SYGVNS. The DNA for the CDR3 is TGTGCCAGCAGTGCACAGGGGGCAGGCTATGGCTACACCTTC. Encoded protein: CASSAQGAGYGYTF.

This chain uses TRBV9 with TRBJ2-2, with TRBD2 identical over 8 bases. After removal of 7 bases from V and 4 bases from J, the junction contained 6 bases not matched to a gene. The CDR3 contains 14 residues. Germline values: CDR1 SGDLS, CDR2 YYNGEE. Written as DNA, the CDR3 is TGTGCCAGCGCGGGGGGCTCTCTCACCGGGGAGCTGTTTTTT. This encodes CASAGGSLTGELFF.

The CDR3 sequence is CASRPGQGFFEQFF. The CDR3 DNA sequence: TGTGCCAGCAGACCAGGACAGGGCTTTTTTGAGCAGTTCTTC. J is TRBJ2-1 and V is TRBV6-6, with 8 nucleotides matching TRBD1. The length of the CDR3 is 14 residues. V trimming: 6 bases; J trimming: 9 bases; junction bases outside the gene matches: 10. Looked up from germline, CDR1 is MNHNY and CDR2 is SVGAGI (reference sequence).

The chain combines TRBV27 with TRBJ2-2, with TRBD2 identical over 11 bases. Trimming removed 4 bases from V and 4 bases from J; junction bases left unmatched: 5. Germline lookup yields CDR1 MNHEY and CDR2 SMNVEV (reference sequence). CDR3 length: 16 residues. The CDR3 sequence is CASSYSSGRRTGELFF. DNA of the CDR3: TGTGCCAGCAGTTATTCTAGCGGGAGGCGCACCGGGGAGCTGTTTTTT.

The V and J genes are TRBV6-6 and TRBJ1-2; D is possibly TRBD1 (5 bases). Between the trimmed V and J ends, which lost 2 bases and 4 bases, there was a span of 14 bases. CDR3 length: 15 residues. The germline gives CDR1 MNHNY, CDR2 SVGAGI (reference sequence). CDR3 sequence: CASSYTGDRLYGYTF. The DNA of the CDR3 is TGTGCCAGCAGTTACACCGGGGACCGACTCTATGGCTACACCTTC.

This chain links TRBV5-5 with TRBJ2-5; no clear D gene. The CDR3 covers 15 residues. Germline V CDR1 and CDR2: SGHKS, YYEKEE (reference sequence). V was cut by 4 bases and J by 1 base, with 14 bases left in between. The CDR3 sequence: CASSANSGVQETQYF. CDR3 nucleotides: TGTGCCAGCAGCGCAAACTCAGGTGTCCAAGAGACCCAGTACTTC.

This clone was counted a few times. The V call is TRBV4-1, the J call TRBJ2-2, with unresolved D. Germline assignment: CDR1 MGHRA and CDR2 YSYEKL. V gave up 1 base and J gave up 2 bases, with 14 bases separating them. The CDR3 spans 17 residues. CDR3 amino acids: CASSQVSRQRNTGELFF. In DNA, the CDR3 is TGCGCCAGCAGCCAAGTGTCGAGGCAACGAAACACCGGGGAGCTGTTTTTT.